A selection of T cell receptor beta chains follows, all from one sample in a study of cytomegalovirus exposure and HLA in healthy donors. Produced via immunoSEQ multiplex PCR; TCRdb's table is partial and in-frame only. The sample holds 150,000 to 180,000 clones, 75% to 85% seen once. The sequencing sample was made of PBMCs. These receptors were collected from a man younger than 45 in good health and CMV-seropositive. Each CDR3 is given with its conserved first and last residue. A D gene is named only where the DNA matches it firmly. Part of the rows lack a size; the others show once, few, many or a class for expanded clones.

>NA|TRBD2|TRBV5-4|TRBJ2-5
CASSPGLDAIPQYF
TGTGCCAGCAGCCCGGGACTAGACGCTATTCCCCAGTACTTC
>NA|TRBD1|TRBV29-1|TRBJ1-2
CSVKGQERGYTF
TGCAGCGTTAAAGGACAGGAGCGGGGCTACACCTTC
>few|NA|TRBV27|TRBJ2-7
CASSKSGETYEQYF
TGTGCCAGCAGTAAATCAGGGGAAACCTACGAGCAGTACTTC
>NA|NA|TRBV11-1|TRBJ2-7
CASSFDPRNSYEQYF
TGTGCCAGCAGCTTCGACCCGCGGAACTCTTACGAGCAGTACTTC
>NA|TRBD1|TRBV9|TRBJ1-1
CASSVTGTANTEAFF
TGTGCCAGCAGCGTCACCGGGACAGCGAACACTGAAGCTTTCTTT
>NA|TRBD1|TRBV5-1|TRBJ2-1
CASRPGQLYNEQFF
TGCGCCAGCCGACCGGGACAGCTCTACAATGAGCAGTTCTTC
>NA|TRBD2|TRBV11-2|TRBJ2-1
CASRGGGVNNEQFF
TGTGCCAGCCGGGGGGGCGGGGTTAATAATGAGCAGTTCTTC
>NA|NA|TRBV20-1|TRBJ2-7
CSVTSGYEQYF
TGCAGTGTTACTTCAGGGTACGAGCAGTACTTC
>NA|TRBD2|TRBV10-1|TRBJ2-1
CASSDKTSGHNEQFF
TGCGCCAGCAGTGATAAGACTAGCGGCCACAATGAGCAGTTCTTC
>NA|NA|TRBV6-1|TRBJ1-1
CASGKGSVTEAFF
TGTGCCAGCGGCAAGGGGTCAGTGACTGAAGCTTTCTTT
>NA|NA|TRBV10-3|TRBJ1-1
CAITPDSMNTEAFF
TGTGCCATCACTCCCGACAGCATGAACACTGAAGCTTTCTTT
>NA|NA|TRBV19|TRBJ2-7
CASTSFGGAGEQYF
TGTGCCAGTACCTCTTTCGGGGGAGCGGGCGAGCAGTACTTC
>NA|NA|TRBV15|TRBJ2-7
CATSTRQGGTYEQYF
TGTGCCACCAGCACGAGACAGGGAGGCACCTACGAGCAGTACTTC
>NA|NA|TRBV7-6|TRBJ2-6
CASGRQSDSGANVLTF
TGTGCCAGCGGTCGACAGTCTGACTCTGGGGCCAACGTCCTGACTTTC
>NA|TRBD1|TRBV9|TRBJ2-1
CASSEGTVGGNEQFF
TGTGCCAGCAGCGAGGGGACAGTCGGCGGCAATGAGCAGTTCTTC
>NA|TRBD1|TRBV29-1|TRBJ2-7
CSVEASDRASEQYF
TGCAGCGTTGAAGCCTCGGACAGGGCTAGCGAGCAGTACTTC
>NA|TRBD1|TRBV2|TRBJ1-2
CASFPPRDRGPNYGYTF
TGTGCCAGCTTTCCCCCCCGGGACAGGGGTCCGAACTATGGCTACACCTTC
>NA|NA|TRBV30|TRBJ1-1
CAWSVRPRGEAFF
TGTGCCTGGAGTGTAAGACCTAGGGGAGAAGCTTTCTTT
>NA|TRBD2|TRBV9|TRBJ2-5
CASSLSGLAGGLYQETQYF
TGTGCCAGCAGTCTTTCGGGGCTAGCGGGAGGACTGTACCAAGAGACCCAGTACTTC
>NA|TRBD1|TRBV5-5|TRBJ1-6
CASSGPGQGGINSPLHF
TGTGCCAGCAGCGGACCGGGACAGGGGGGTATTAATTCACCCCTCCACTTT
>NA|NA|TRBV28|TRBJ2-7
CAIGVDEQYF
TGTGCCATCGGAGTAGACGAGCAGTACTTC
>NA|NA|TRBV4-1|TRBJ2-7
CASSQDTTGPNEQYF
TGCGCCAGCAGCCAAGATACAACAGGGCCGAACGAGCAGTACTTC
>NA|NA|TRBV7-3|TRBJ2-7
CASSSSGVDSQYF
TGTGCCAGCAGCTCCTCCGGGGTCGACTCGCAGTACTTC
>NA|NA|TRBV10-1|TRBJ2-7
CASRANRATAEQYF
TGCGCCAGCAGGGCAAACAGGGCAACGGCCGAGCAGTACTTC
>NA|NA|TRBV9|TRBJ2-7
CASSVGPVEGSYEQYF
TGTGCCAGCAGCGTAGGGCCCGTTGAGGGCTCCTACGAGCAGTACTTC
>NA|TRBD1|TRBV11-2|TRBJ1-3
CASSLWDRAGNTIYF
TGTGCCAGCAGCTTATGGGACAGGGCTGGAAACACCATATATTTT
>NA|NA|TRBV6-1|TRBJ2-1
CASSEALAGYNEQFF
TGTGCCAGCAGTGAAGCGCTAGCAGGCTACAATGAGCAGTTCTTC
>NA|NA|TRBV15|TRBJ1-4
CAKDKGQGNEKLFF
TGTGCCAAAGACAAGGGGCAGGGGAATGAAAAACTGTTTTTT
>NA|NA|TRBV27|TRBJ1-5
CASSLHGGGNQPQHF
TGTGCCAGCAGTTTACATGGAGGGGGCAATCAGCCCCAGCATTTT
>NA|TRBD2|TRBV5-1|TRBJ2-2
CASDGSGTNTGELFF
TGCGCCAGCGATGGTAGCGGGACGAACACCGGGGAGCTGTTTTTT
>few|TRBD1|TRBV14|TRBJ2-5
CASSHKRGQGRGETQYF
TGTGCCAGCAGCCACAAACGCGGACAGGGGAGGGGAGAGACCCAGTACTTC
>NA|TRBD2|TRBV2|TRBJ2-5
CASTEAGGPGETQYF
TGTGCCAGCACCGAAGCGGGGGGGCCGGGGGAGACCCAGTACTTC
>NA|TRBD1|TRBV28|TRBJ1-2
CASDRGNYGYTF
TGTGCCAGCGACAGGGGTAACTATGGCTACACCTTC
>NA|TRBD1|TRBV5-1|TRBJ2-3
CASSSDRGVRGTQYF
TGCGCCAGCAGCTCCGACAGGGGGGTCAGAGGTACGCAGTATTTT
>NA|NA|TRBV19|TRBJ2-7
CASSIGAGRRYEQYF
TGTGCCAGTAGTATAGGGGCAGGGAGGAGATACGAGCAGTACTTC
>few|NA|TRBV5-5|TRBJ1-2
CASSRQGSYGYTF
TGTGCCAGCAGCCGGCAGGGTTCCTATGGCTACACCTTC
>NA|TRBD1|TRBV2|TRBJ2-7
CASSLIRQGTSEREQYF
TGTGCCAGCAGTCTGATACGACAGGGGACGAGTGAAAGGGAGCAGTACTTC
>once|NA|TRBV7-9|TRBJ1-3
CASSLEAGRVGNTIYF
TGTGCCAGCAGCTTAGAGGCAGGAAGAGTTGGAAACACCATATATTTT
>NA|NA|TRBV27|TRBJ1-2
CASSLSGAPYYGYTF
TGTGCCAGCAGTTTATCGGGAGCCCCGTACTATGGCTACACCTTC